Listed below are T cell receptor beta chains from one sample, sequenced in a study of identical twins. TCRdb called the 5' RACE reads again in MiXCR, with one record for every CDR3 protein. Found here are about 660,000 distinct CDR3 sequences, 8.5% to 9.5% of them singletons; the top ten hold around 0.98%. These records were also assigned to another study, of yellow fever vaccine responses in identical twins.

Sequenced: PBMCs. The receptors derive from a woman aged 18-30 years in good health. CDR3s include the opening cysteine and the closing phenylalanine or tryptophan. The order of the fields is V gene, D gene, clone size, J gene, CDR3 protein, CDR3 DNA. A D gene is named only where the DNA matches it firmly. Clone sizes are given selectively: once, few, many, or a class where the clone is expanded.

TRBV20-1	NA	few	TRBJ2-3	CSAGPGTRDTDTQYF	TGCAGTGCTGGACCCGGGACCAGGGATACAGATACGCAGTATTTT
TRBV4-2	NA	many	TRBJ2-5	CASSQDGGHQETQYF	TGTGCCAGCAGCCAAGATGGGGGCCACCAAGAGACCCAGTACTTC
TRBV27	NA	NA	TRBJ1-2	CASSNRIGYGYTF	TGTGCCAGCAGTAACAGGATTGGCTATGGCTACACCTTC
TRBV6-2/TRBV6-3	NA	many	TRBJ2-3	CASSPRGPDTQYF	TGTGCCAGCAGTCCCCGGGGGCCAGATACGCAGTATTTT
TRBV12-3/TRBV12-4	TRBD1	many	TRBJ1-1	CASSVGQGFLYTEAFF	TGTGCCAGCAGTGTGGGACAGGGGTTTCTTTACACTGAAGCTTTCTTT
TRBV4-3	NA	NA	TRBJ2-1	CASSQDMVNEQFF	TGCGCCAGCAGCCAAGATATGGTAAATGAGCAGTTCTTC
TRBV4-3	NA	NA	TRBJ2-7	CASSQEPGNEQYF	TGCGCCAGCAGCCAAGAACCCGGGAACGAGCAGTACTTC
TRBV20-1	NA	many	TRBJ2-3	CSARQGTDTQYF	TGCAGTGCCCGACAGGGCACAGATACGCAGTATTTT
TRBV6-1	NA	few	TRBJ2-1	CASSPQTGRVDEQFF	TGTGCCAGCAGTCCCCAAACGGGAAGGGTTGATGAGCAGTTCTTC
TRBV20-1	NA	few	TRBJ2-7	CSASRDVGPYEQYF	TGCAGTGCCAGCCGGGACGTAGGACCCTACGAGCAGTACTTC
TRBV14	NA	NA	TRBJ2-5	CASSPHELGETQYF	TGTGCCAGCAGCCCTCACGAGCTGGGGGAGACCCAGTACTTC
TRBV29-1	NA	many	TRBJ2-2	CSVEDLGTNTGELFF	TGCAGCGTTGAAGATCTTGGGACAAACACCGGGGAGCTGTTTTTT
TRBV10-3	NA	NA	TRBJ1-1	CAIREGTEAFF	TGTGCCATCAGGGAAGGGACAGAAGCTTTCTTT
TRBV2	NA	NA	TRBJ2-7	CASKSGATYEQYF	TGTGCCAGCAAAAGCGGTGCCACCTACGAGCAGTACTTC
TRBV20-1	TRBD2	NA	TRBJ2-7	CCARDRSRTSGGHEQYF	TGCTGTGCTAGAGATCGTTCGAGGACTAGCGGGGGGCACGAGCAGTACTTC
TRBV15	TRBD2	many	TRBJ2-7	CATSRDGTSAYEQYF	TGTGCCACCAGCAGAGATGGGACTAGCGCCTACGAGCAGTACTTC
TRBV12-3/TRBV12-4	NA	few	TRBJ2-4	CASSLAPNIQYF	TGTGCCAGCAGTTTAGCGCCGAACATTCAGTACTTC
TRBV20-1	TRBD2	many	TRBJ2-1	CSTPTSGGAHEQFF	TGCAGTACCCCCACTAGCGGGGGGGCACACGAGCAGTTCTTC
TRBV7-9	NA	many	TRBJ2-1	CASSLVRYNEQFF	TGTGCCAGCAGCTTAGTCCGGTACAATGAGCAGTTCTTC
TRBV3-1	NA	NA	TRBJ2-3	CASSQGTGRWVTDTQYF	TGTGCCAGCAGCCAAGGAACGGGGCGTTGGGTCACAGATACGCAGTATTTT
TRBV5-1	TRBD2	many	TRBJ2-3	CASSVRLAGVRTDTQYF	TGCGCCAGCAGCGTCAGACTAGCGGGAGTACGGACAGATACGCAGTATTTT
TRBV28	NA	few	TRBJ2-7	CASSAGPGAYEQYF	TGTGCCAGCAGTGCCGGACCTGGGGCCTACGAGCAGTACTTC